This TCR beta chain was identified in a study of blood T cell repertoires in COVID-19. At the level of the study: T cells, B-cell-depleted T cells, or PBMCs supplied cDNA or gDNA.

The V gene end was trimmed by 1 base and the J gene end by 0 bases; junction bases not matched to a gene: 3. The CDR3 sequence is 15 residues long. Germline CDR1 reads LNHDA; CDR2 reads SQIVND (reference sequence). In the original analysis: Reference gene primers were amplified, and this amplification served to estimate nucleated cell counts. Data came from immunoSEQ multiplex PCR; TCRdb stores just in-frame clones and leaves some out. The V and J calls and clone size were taken over from that table, and D and trimming were inferred from the DNA. The sample carries about 180,000 clones, more than 75% recorded once. Clinical history reported by participants formed the basis on which cohorts were assigned.

The V gene is TRBV19, the J gene TRBJ2-7; TRBD1 matches at 7 bases. This clonotype was sampled from a human donor with acute COVID-19. The donor label of this sample is uncertain. Input material: PBMCs or T cells enriched from blood (not recorded which). This chain's CDR3 is CASSIGTGLSYEQYF. DNA for the CDR3: TGTGCCAGTAGTATAGGGACAGGCCTCTCCTACGAGCAGTACTTC.